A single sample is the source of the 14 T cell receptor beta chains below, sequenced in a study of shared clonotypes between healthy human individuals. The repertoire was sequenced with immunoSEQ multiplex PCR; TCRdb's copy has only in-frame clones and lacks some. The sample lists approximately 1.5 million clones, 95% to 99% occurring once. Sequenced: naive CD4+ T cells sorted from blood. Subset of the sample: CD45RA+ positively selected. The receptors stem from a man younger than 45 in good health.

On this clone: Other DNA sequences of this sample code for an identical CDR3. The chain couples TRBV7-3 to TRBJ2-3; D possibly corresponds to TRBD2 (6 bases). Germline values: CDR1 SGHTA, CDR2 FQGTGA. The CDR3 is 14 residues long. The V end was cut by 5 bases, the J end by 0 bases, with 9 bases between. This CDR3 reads CASSPGTSTDTQYF. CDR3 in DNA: TGTGCCAGCAGCCCAGGGACTAGCACAGATACGCAGTATTTT.

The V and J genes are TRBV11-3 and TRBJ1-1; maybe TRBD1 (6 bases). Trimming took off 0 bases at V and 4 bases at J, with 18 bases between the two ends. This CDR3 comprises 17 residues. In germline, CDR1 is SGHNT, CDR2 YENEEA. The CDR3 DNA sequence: TGTGCCAGCAGCTTAGATCGGCCACAGGGAAGTAGCACTGAAGCTTTCTTT. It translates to CASSLDRPQGSSTEAFF.

For the CDR3, the DNA is TGTGCCAGCAGCGTAGTTCCGTCGGGGCAGGGAAACACCATATATTTT. Translating gives CASSVVPSGQGNTIYF. The chain recombines TRBV9 with TRBJ1-3; maybe TRBD1 (5 bases). The length of the CDR3 is 16 residues. Germline V gives CDR1 SGDLS, CDR2 YYNGEE. Trimming cost V 0 bases and J 4 bases, with 14 bases left between them.

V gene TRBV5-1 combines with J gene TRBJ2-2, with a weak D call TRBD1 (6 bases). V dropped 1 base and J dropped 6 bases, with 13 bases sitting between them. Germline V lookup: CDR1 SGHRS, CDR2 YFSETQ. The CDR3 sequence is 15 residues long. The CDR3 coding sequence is TGCGCCAGCAGCTTGATACAGGGTTCAGCCGGGGAGCTGTTTTTT. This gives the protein CASSLIQGSAGELFF.

CDR3 nucleotides: TGTGCCAGCAGTGCACCGAAGACAGGGAACACTGAAGCTTTCTTT. This gives the protein CASSAPKTGNTEAFF. The chain carries TRBV28 and TRBJ1-1, with TRBD1 as a possible D gene (6 bases). Germline V gives CDR1 MDHEN, CDR2 SYDVKM. Deletions cut 5 bases from V and 1 base from J, with 14 bases between. CDR3 length equals 15 residues.

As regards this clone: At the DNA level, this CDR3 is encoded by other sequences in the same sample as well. CDR3 region: CASSVGGGNTDTQYF. The CDR3 nucleotides read TGTGCCAGCAGCGTAGGCGGGGGGAACACAGATACGCAGTATTTT. The chain couples TRBV9 to TRBJ2-3; TRBD2 matches at 8 bases. Losses at the gene ends were 0 bases for V and 2 bases for J; bases not matched to a gene: 2. Germline CDR1 and CDR2: SGDLS and YYNGEE. This CDR3 comprises 15 residues.

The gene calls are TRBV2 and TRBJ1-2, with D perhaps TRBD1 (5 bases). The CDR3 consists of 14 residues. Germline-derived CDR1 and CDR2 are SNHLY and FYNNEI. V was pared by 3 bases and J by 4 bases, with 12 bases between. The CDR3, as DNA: TGTGCCAGCAGTGAGGAGGGGCCCGGCTATGGCTACACCTTC. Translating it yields CASSEEGPGYGYTF.

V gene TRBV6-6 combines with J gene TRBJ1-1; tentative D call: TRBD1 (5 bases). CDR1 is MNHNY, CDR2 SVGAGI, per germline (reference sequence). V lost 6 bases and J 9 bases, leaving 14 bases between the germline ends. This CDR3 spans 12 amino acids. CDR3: CASRLRTMKAFF. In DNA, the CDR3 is TGTGCCAGCAGACTAAGGACAATGAAAGCTTTCTTT.

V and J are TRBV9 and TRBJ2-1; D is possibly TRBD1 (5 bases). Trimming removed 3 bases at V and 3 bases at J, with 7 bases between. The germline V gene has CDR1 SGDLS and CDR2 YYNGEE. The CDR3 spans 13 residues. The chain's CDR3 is CASSGQFYNEQFF. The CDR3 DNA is TGTGCCAGCAGCGGACAGTTCTACAATGAGCAGTTCTTC.

CDR3 loop: CASTYTPSGGDTQYF. For the CDR3, the DNA is TGTGCCAGCACCTACACCCCGTCAGGGGGAGATACGCAGTATTTT. The rearrangement uses TRBV28 and TRBJ2-3, with 7 bases matching TRBD1. After removal of 7 bases from V and 5 bases from J, the junction contained 12 bases not matched to a gene. The CDR3 sequence is 15 residues long. Germline V lookup: CDR1 MDHEN, CDR2 SYDVKM.

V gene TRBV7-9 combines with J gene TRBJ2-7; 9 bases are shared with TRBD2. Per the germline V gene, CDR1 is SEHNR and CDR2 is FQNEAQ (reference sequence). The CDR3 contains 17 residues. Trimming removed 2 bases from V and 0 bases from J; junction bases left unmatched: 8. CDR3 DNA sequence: TGTGCCAGCAGCTTATTGGGGGCGGGAGGGAGCTCCTACGAGCAGTACTTC. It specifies CASSLLGAGGSSYEQYF. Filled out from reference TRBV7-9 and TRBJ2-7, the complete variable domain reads DTGVSQNPRHKITKRGQNVTFRCDPISEHNRLYWYRQTLGQGPEFLTYFQNEAQLEKSRLLSDRFSAERPKGSFSTLEIQRTEQGDSAMYLCASSLLGAGGSSYEQYFGPGTRLTVT.

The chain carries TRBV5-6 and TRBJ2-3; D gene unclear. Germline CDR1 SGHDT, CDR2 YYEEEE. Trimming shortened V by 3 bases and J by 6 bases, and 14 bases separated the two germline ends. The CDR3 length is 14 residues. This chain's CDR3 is CASSSATLVDTQYF. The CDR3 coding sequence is TGTGCCAGCAGCTCGGCGACATTGGTTGATACGCAGTATTTT.

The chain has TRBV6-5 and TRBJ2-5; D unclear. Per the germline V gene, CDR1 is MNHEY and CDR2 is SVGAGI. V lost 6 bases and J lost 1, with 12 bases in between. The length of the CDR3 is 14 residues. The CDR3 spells CASRKDPGQETQYF. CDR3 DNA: TGTGCCAGCAGAAAGGACCCGGGCCAAGAGACCCAGTACTTC.

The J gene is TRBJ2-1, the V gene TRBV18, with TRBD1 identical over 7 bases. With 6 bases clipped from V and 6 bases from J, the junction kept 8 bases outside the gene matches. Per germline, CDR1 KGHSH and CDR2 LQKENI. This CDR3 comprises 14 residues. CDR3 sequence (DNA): TGTGCCAGCTCTCCGAAGACAGGGATCAATGAGCAGTTCTTC. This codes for CASSPKTGINEQFF. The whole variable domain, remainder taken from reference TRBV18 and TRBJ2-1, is NAGVMQNPRHLVRRRGQEARLRCSPMKGHSHVYWYRQLPEEGLKFMVYLQKENIIDESGMPKERFSAEFPKEGPSILRIQQVVRGDSAAYFCASSPKTGINEQFFGPGTRLTVL.